In its sample, the clone carrying this T cell receptor (beta chain) was seen many times. Its antigen is not identified. Ophthalmopathy patients showed a Clinical Activity Score of at least 3, NOSPECS grade of at least 4 and duration under 3 months. The data were taken from a study of T cells in Graves' hyperthyroidism and ophthalmopathy. Points from the study as a whole: Most thyroid clonotypes with frequency above 0.001 were detected in blood.

RNA transcripts gave rise to amplified TCR beta CDR3 regions. Carried out on the TCR CDR3, a first-round RT-PCR used the HTBI primer set. MiXCR, applied by TCRdb to the multiplex PCR reads, yields one record per CDR3 protein. The table has hundreds of thousands of distinct CDR3 sequences, roughly 14% seen once. Germline lookup yields CDR1 MDHEN and CDR2 SYDVKM. Trimming shortened V by 6 bases and J by 0 bases, and 14 bases separated the two germline ends. The CDR3 contains 15 residues. The chain recombines TRBV28 with TRBJ1-2; tentative D call: TRBD1 (5 bases). Sequencing was done on a sample of blood. This clonotype was obtained from a woman between 35 and 50 years old with Graves' ophthalmopathy. CDR3 loop: CASRTSGIANYGYTF. Here the CDR3 DNA reads TGTGCCAGCAGGACTTCAGGGATAGCTAACTATGGCTACACCTTC.